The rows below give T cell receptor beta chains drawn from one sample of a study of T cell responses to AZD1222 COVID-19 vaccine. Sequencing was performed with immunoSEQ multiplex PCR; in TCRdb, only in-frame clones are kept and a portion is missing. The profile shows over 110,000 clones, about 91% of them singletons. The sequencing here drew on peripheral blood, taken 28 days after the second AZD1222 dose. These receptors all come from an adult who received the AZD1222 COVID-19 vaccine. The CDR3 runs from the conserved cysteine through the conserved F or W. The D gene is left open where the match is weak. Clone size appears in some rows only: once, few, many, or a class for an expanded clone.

CDR3 protein: CASSNSKGAFF
CDR3 DNA: TGTGCCAGCAGCAACTCCAAGGGAGCTTTCTTT
V gene: TRBV21-1
clone size: NA
J gene: TRBJ1-1
D gene: NA

CDR3 protein: CASSPGLNTEAFF
CDR3 DNA: TGTGCCAGCAGTCCCGGGCTTAACACTGAAGCTTTCTTT
V gene: TRBV12-3/TRBV12-4
clone size: NA
J gene: TRBJ1-1
D gene: NA

CDR3 protein: CASSLNEQFF
CDR3 DNA: TGTGCCAGCAGTTTAAATGAGCAGTTCTTC
V gene: TRBV12-3/TRBV12-4
clone size: NA
J gene: TRBJ2-1
D gene: NA

CDR3 protein: CASSPPAGSGSGEQFF
CDR3 DNA: TGTGCCAGCAGCCCCCCCGCGGGTAGCGGGAGCGGTGAGCAGTTCTTC
V gene: TRBV3-1/TRBV3-2
clone size: NA
J gene: TRBJ2-1
D gene: TRBD2

CDR3 protein: CASSSTGTANTEAFF
CDR3 DNA: TGTGCCAGCAGCTCCACCGGGACGGCGAACACTGAAGCTTTCTTT
V gene: TRBV11-2
clone size: NA
J gene: TRBJ1-1
D gene: NA

CDR3 protein: CASSQRTGELFF
CDR3 DNA: TGTGCCAGCAGCCAACGGACCGGGGAGCTGTTTTTT
V gene: TRBV3-1/TRBV3-2
clone size: NA
J gene: TRBJ2-2
D gene: NA

CDR3 protein: CASSYGAGGTGELFF
CDR3 DNA: TGTGCCAGCAGTTACGGGGCGGGAGGGACCGGGGAGCTGTTTTTT
V gene: TRBV6-5
clone size: NA
J gene: TRBJ2-2
D gene: TRBD2

CDR3 protein: CASRPVGGINQPQHF
CDR3 DNA: TGTGCCAGCCGTCCGGTCGGGGGAATCAATCAGCCCCAGCATTTT
V gene: TRBV6-5
clone size: NA
J gene: TRBJ1-5
D gene: NA

CDR3 protein: CASTLVGGAISYGYTF
CDR3 DNA: TGTGCCAGCACCCTAGTAGGGGGGGCTATTAGCTATGGCTACACCTTC
V gene: TRBV7-2
clone size: NA
J gene: TRBJ1-2
D gene: NA

CDR3 protein: CASSPVRGANTGELFF
CDR3 DNA: TGTGCCAGCAGCCCAGTCAGGGGCGCGAACACCGGGGAGCTGTTTTTT
V gene: TRBV11-3
clone size: few
J gene: TRBJ2-2
D gene: NA

CDR3 protein: CASSLGIWARTVSEAFF
CDR3 DNA: TGCGCCAGCAGCTTGGGTATTTGGGCGCGAACCGTCTCTGAAGCTTTCTTT
V gene: TRBV5-1
clone size: NA
J gene: TRBJ1-1
D gene: NA

CDR3 protein: CASSGGSLNSPLHF
CDR3 DNA: TGTGCCAGCAGTGGGGGCAGCCTCAATTCACCCCTCCACTTT
V gene: TRBV28
clone size: once
J gene: TRBJ1-6
D gene: NA

CDR3 protein: CASSQEGNHGYTF
CDR3 DNA: TGTGCCAGCAGCCAAGAGGGAAACCATGGCTACACCTTC
V gene: TRBV3-1/TRBV3-2
clone size: NA
J gene: TRBJ1-2
D gene: NA

CDR3 protein: CASSQELAGGPSEQYF
CDR3 DNA: TGTGCCAGCAGCCAAGAACTAGCGGGAGGGCCGTCCGAGCAGTACTTC
V gene: TRBV4-2
clone size: NA
J gene: TRBJ2-7
D gene: TRBD2

CDR3 protein: CASSGGDRGRVGDTEAFF
CDR3 DNA: TGTGCCAGCAGCGGCGGTGACAGGGGGCGTGTTGGGGACACTGAAGCTTTCTTT
V gene: TRBV5-4
clone size: NA
J gene: TRBJ1-1
D gene: TRBD1

CDR3 protein: CASSQRDTEAFF
CDR3 DNA: TGCGCCAGCAGTCAACGGGACACTGAAGCTTTCTTT
V gene: TRBV23-1
clone size: NA
J gene: TRBJ1-1
D gene: NA

CDR3 protein: CSARTDTQYF
CDR3 DNA: TGCAGCGCCCGCACAGATACGCAGTATTTT
V gene: TRBV29-1
clone size: NA
J gene: TRBJ2-3
D gene: NA

CDR3 protein: CAISDGRLNTEAFF
CDR3 DNA: TGTGCCATCAGTGACGGCAGATTGAACACTGAAGCTTTCTTT
V gene: TRBV10-3
clone size: NA
J gene: TRBJ1-1
D gene: NA

CDR3 protein: CAWSVKTSGSYEQYF
CDR3 DNA: TGTGCCTGGAGTGTAAAGACTAGCGGGAGTTACGAGCAGTACTTC
V gene: TRBV30
clone size: NA
J gene: TRBJ2-7
D gene: TRBD2

CDR3 protein: CASSLGRGTYNEQFF
CDR3 DNA: TGTGCCAGCAGCTTGGGCCGGGGGACCTACAATGAGCAGTTCTTC
V gene: TRBV5-5
clone size: once
J gene: TRBJ2-1
D gene: NA

CDR3 protein: CASSEDMNTEAFF
CDR3 DNA: TGTGCCAGCTCGGAGGATATGAACACTGAAGCTTTCTTT
V gene: TRBV18
clone size: few
J gene: TRBJ1-1
D gene: NA

CDR3 protein: CASSLVSDRTGLAKNIQYF
CDR3 DNA: TGTGCCAGCAGCTTAGTGTCGGATCGGACAGGACTTGCCAAAAACATTCAGTACTTC
V gene: TRBV13
clone size: NA
J gene: TRBJ2-4
D gene: TRBD1

CDR3 protein: CAWSGGDYNQPQHF
CDR3 DNA: TGTGCCTGGAGTGGGGGGGATTACAATCAGCCCCAGCATTTT
V gene: TRBV30
clone size: NA
J gene: TRBJ1-5
D gene: NA

CDR3 protein: CASSFSQAVSGANVLTF
CDR3 DNA: TGTGCCAGCAGCTTTTCACAGGCGGTATCTGGGGCCAACGTCCTGACTTTC
V gene: TRBV7-9
clone size: NA
J gene: TRBJ2-6
D gene: NA

CDR3 protein: CASSSNGYNSPLHF
CDR3 DNA: TGTGCCAGCAGTTCGAACGGATATAATTCACCCCTCCACTTT
V gene: TRBV6-6
clone size: NA
J gene: TRBJ1-6
D gene: NA

CDR3 protein: CASSFLVAHEAFF
CDR3 DNA: TGTGCCAGCAGCTTCTTGGTGGCACATGAAGCTTTCTTT
V gene: TRBV11-2
clone size: once
J gene: TRBJ1-1
D gene: NA

CDR3 protein: CASSLGVGGDFADTQYF
CDR3 DNA: TGCGCCAGCAGCTTGGGTGTGGGGGGCGATTTCGCAGATACGCAGTATTTT
V gene: TRBV5-1
clone size: NA
J gene: TRBJ2-3
D gene: NA

CDR3 protein: CASSSMTGAEAFF
CDR3 DNA: TGTGCCAGCAGCTCGATGACAGGGGCTGAAGCTTTCTTT
V gene: TRBV7-8
clone size: NA
J gene: TRBJ1-1
D gene: TRBD1

CDR3 protein: CASSLGQGITEAFF
CDR3 DNA: TGTGCCAGCAGTTTGGGACAGGGTATCACTGAAGCTTTCTTT
V gene: TRBV2
clone size: NA
J gene: TRBJ1-1
D gene: TRBD1

CDR3 protein: CASSPLAGTYNEQFF
CDR3 DNA: TGTGCCAGCTCACCACTAGCCGGGACCTACAATGAGCAGTTCTTC
V gene: TRBV18
clone size: NA
J gene: TRBJ2-1
D gene: NA

CDR3 protein: CASRAYVSSYNEQFF
CDR3 DNA: TGCGCCAGCAGGGCTTACGTAAGCTCCTACAATGAGCAGTTCTTC
V gene: TRBV5-1
clone size: few
J gene: TRBJ2-1
D gene: NA

CDR3 protein: CASSNGGENTGELFF
CDR3 DNA: TGTGCCAGCAGTAATGGCGGGGAAAACACCGGGGAGCTGTTTTTT
V gene: TRBV6-4
clone size: NA
J gene: TRBJ2-2
D gene: NA

CDR3 protein: CASSSELARGSYNEQFF
CDR3 DNA: TGTGCCAGTAGTAGCGAACTGGCGAGGGGGTCCTACAATGAGCAGTTCTTC
V gene: TRBV19
clone size: NA
J gene: TRBJ2-1
D gene: NA

CDR3 protein: CASSLSTGGDQPQHF
CDR3 DNA: TGCGCCAGCAGCTTGTCAACAGGGGGCGATCAGCCCCAGCATTTT
V gene: TRBV5-1
clone size: NA
J gene: TRBJ1-5
D gene: TRBD1

CDR3 protein: CASTRTLYGANVLTF
CDR3 DNA: TGTGCCAGCACACGGACACTTTACGGGGCCAACGTCCTGACTTTC
V gene: TRBV6-5
clone size: once
J gene: TRBJ2-6
D gene: NA

CDR3 protein: CASSEASRVPF
CDR3 DNA: TGTGCCAGCAGTGAAGCCTCCCGGGTTCCGTTT
V gene: TRBV2
clone size: NA
J gene: TRBJ1-1
D gene: NA

CDR3 protein: CASSQGPGVGEKLFF
CDR3 DNA: TGTGCCAGCAGCCAAGGTCCAGGGGTCGGTGAAAAACTGTTTTTT
V gene: TRBV3-1/TRBV3-2
clone size: NA
J gene: TRBJ1-4
D gene: NA

CDR3 protein: CASRLAVPGRTDSYNSPLHF
CDR3 DNA: TGTGCCAGCAGGCTAGCCGTTCCGGGACGAACTGACTCCTATAATTCACCCCTCCACTTT
V gene: TRBV2
clone size: NA
J gene: TRBJ1-6
D gene: NA

CDR3 protein: CASKKAVVTNEKLFF
CDR3 DNA: TGTGCCAGCAAGAAGGCGGTAGTCACTAATGAAAAACTGTTTTTT
V gene: TRBV2
clone size: once
J gene: TRBJ1-4
D gene: NA

CDR3 protein: CASSGSSSSYNEQFF
CDR3 DNA: TGTGCCAGCAGTGGTAGTTCGAGCTCCTACAATGAGCAGTTCTTC
V gene: TRBV2
clone size: NA
J gene: TRBJ2-1
D gene: NA

CDR3 protein: CASSQVVGMSSYNEQFF
CDR3 DNA: TGCGCCAGCAGCCAAGTGGTGGGGATGAGCTCCTACAATGAGCAGTTCTTC
V gene: TRBV4-3
clone size: NA
J gene: TRBJ2-1
D gene: NA

CDR3 protein: CASSFVGGSGNTIYF
CDR3 DNA: TGTGCCAGCAGCTTTGTAGGGGGTTCTGGAAACACCATATATTTT
V gene: TRBV7-2
clone size: NA
J gene: TRBJ1-3
D gene: NA

CDR3 protein: CASSFVSGAYEQYF
CDR3 DNA: TGTGCCAGCAGCTTCGTTAGCGGAGCCTACGAGCAGTACTTC
V gene: TRBV7-2
clone size: NA
J gene: TRBJ2-7
D gene: NA

CDR3 protein: CASSLTGTNSGNTIYF
CDR3 DNA: TGTGCCAGCAGCTTAACCGGGACAAACTCTGGAAACACCATATATTTT
V gene: TRBV7-3
clone size: NA
J gene: TRBJ1-3
D gene: NA

CDR3 protein: CASSFSLGTTYGYTF
CDR3 DNA: TGTGCCAGTAGTTTCAGTCTGGGGACCACCTATGGCTACACCTTC
V gene: TRBV19
clone size: NA
J gene: TRBJ1-2
D gene: NA